The sequence of this T cell receptor (beta chain) was determined in a study of CD8+CD57+ T cells in acquired aplastic anemia. Previously, flow cytometry had revealed CD8+CD57+ cell expansion in the patients chosen for sequencing. Severe acquired aplastic anemia was present in all patients. The CDR3 contains 16 residues. CDR1 and CDR2 from the germline V gene are SGHRS and YFSETQ. J gave up 12 bases and V 3 bases, and 13 bases lay outside the gene matches. Using genomic DNA as the template, TCR beta VDJ and CDR3 profiling was carried out. TCRdb independently ran MiXCR on the reads; one entry per CDR3 protein. The sample carries 15,000 to 20,000 distinct CDR3 sequences, 30% to 45% recorded once. This clonotype was seen many times. The antigen remains unidentified. Points from the study as a whole: Sharing between patients and controls was observed for some 27 CD8+ CDR3 sequences. A significant difference in CD8+ Simpson's diversity between patients and controls was not found. Total CD4+ and CD8+ pools in patients were more diverse than the CD8+CD57+ cells of those patients.

The sequence came from a human donor with aplastic anemia. Input material: CD8+CD57+ T cells sorted from PBMCs. Subset given: bead-enriched CD8+CD57+ effector memory T cells from SAA patients. The rearrangement links TRBV5-1 to TRBJ2-3; 13 nucleotides match TRBD2. This CDR3 reads CASSWGTSGGDDAQYF. The CDR3 coding sequence is TGCGCCAGCAGCTGGGGAACTAGCGGGGGGGACGATGCCCAGTATTTT.